Following are 26 T cell receptor beta chains from one sample sequenced in a study of cytomegalovirus exposure and HLA in healthy donors (dated by TCRdb to the late 2010s). The method was the immunoSEQ multiplex PCR assay. A mixture of 60 forward primers for TCR Vbeta segments and 13 reverse primers for TCR Jbeta segments was used in the multiplex PCR. This is the immuneACCESS table as TCRdb keeps it, with only in-frame sequences that have V and J called. A part of the clones is gone; compared with another copy, unresolved V genes explain less than half, and the rest is unexplained. This sample comprises 190,000 or so clones, 80% of them detected only once. The biggest ten clones account for under 0.8% of the sample. Sequences were obtained from PBMCs. These receptors were collected from a boy aged 5 to 17 in good health and CMV-seronegative.

The J gene is TRBJ2-7, the V gene TRBV30, with no clear D. V was trimmed by 2 bases and J by 1 base, leaving 9 bases between them. CDR1 and CDR2 from the germline V gene are GTSNPN and SVGIG (reference sequence). The CDR3 covers 13 residues. CDR3 in DNA: TGTGCCTGGAGTCCGCAGGCGTCCTACGAGCAGTACTTC. Amino acid sequence: CAWSPQASYEQYF.

The CDR3 loop reads CASSLAGSTDTQYF. DNA for the CDR3: TGCGCCAGCAGCTTGGCCGGGAGCACAGATACGCAGTATTTT. The rearrangement joins TRBV5-1 to TRBJ2-3; D gene uncertain. The CDR3 sequence is 14 residues long. In germline, CDR1 is SGHRS, CDR2 YFSETQ. V gave up 0 bases and J gave up 0 bases, with 5 bases separating them.

The rearrangement joins TRBV2 to TRBJ1-2; 9 bases agree with TRBD1. The trim removed 6 bases at V and 4 bases at J, leaving 27 bases unmatched. The germline V gene has CDR1 SNHLY and CDR2 FYNNEI. The CDR3 is 21 amino acids. CDR3 DNA sequence: TGTGCCAGCAGCGGACAATATCTAACCGGGACAGGGAAGGCCCGGGGCTATGGCTACACCTTC. Translating gives CASSGQYLTGTGKARGYGYTF.

CDR3 amino acids: CASSLDRAGTEAFF. The DNA for the CDR3 is TGTGCCAGCAGCTTGGACAGGGCGGGCACTGAAGCTTTCTTT. This chain uses TRBV5-6 with TRBJ1-1; perhaps TRBD1 as D (6 bases). Trimming took 0 bases from V and 4 from J, leaving 10 bases between them. The CDR3 has 14 residues. In germline, CDR1 is SGHDT, CDR2 YYEEEE. The full variable domain, its missing parts supplied by reference TRBV5-6 and TRBJ1-1, is DAGVTQSPTHLIKTRGQQVTLRCSPKSGHDTVSWYQQALGQGPQFIFQYYEEEERQRGNFPDRFSGHQFPNYSSELNVNALLLGDSALYLCASSLDRAGTEAFFGQGTRLTVV.

The V gene is TRBV5-4, the J gene TRBJ2-3; D is possibly TRBD2 (5 bases). The V and J ends lost 3 bases and 2 bases respectively, with 16 bases between them. The CDR3 is 16 residues long. Germline V lookup: CDR1 SGHNT, CDR2 YYREEE (reference sequence). CDR3 in DNA: TGTGCCAGCAGCTGGAGGAGTCTTTACGCCACAGATACGCAGTATTTT. It is translated as CASSWRSLYATDTQYF. Full variable domain (remainder filled in from reference TRBV5-4 and TRBJ2-3): ETGVTQSPTHLIKTRGQQVTLRCSSQSGHNTVSWYQQALGQGPQFIFQYYREEENGRGNFPPRFSGLQFPNYSSELNVNALELDDSALYLCASSWRSLYATDTQYFGPGTRLTVL.

The chain links TRBV7-3 to TRBJ1-5, with unresolved D. In germline, CDR1 is SGHTA, CDR2 FQGTGA. This CDR3 has 13 amino acids. Trimming left V 2 bases short and J 5 bases short, with 7 bases between. CDR3 amino acids: CASSLSSDQPQHF. In nucleotides, the CDR3 is TGTGCCAGCAGCTTATCGTCAGATCAGCCCCAGCATTTT.

The chain recombines TRBV30 with TRBJ2-5; TRBD2 agrees at 8 bases. This CDR3 has 15 amino acids. Germline V gene sequence: CDR1 GTSNPN, CDR2 SVGIG (reference sequence). V was pared by 2 bases and J by 5 bases, with 10 bases of the junction left unmatched. CDR3 loop: CAWSSGGGNGETQYF. The CDR3 DNA follows: TGTGCCTGGAGTAGCGGCGGGGGGAATGGGGAGACCCAGTACTTC.

The V call is TRBV5-4, the J call TRBJ2-4, with 11 bases matching TRBD2. The CDR3 loop spans 15 amino acids. The germline V gene encodes CDR1 SGHNT and CDR2 YYREEE (reference sequence). V was pared by 4 bases and J by 3 bases, with 3 bases of the junction left unmatched. In nucleotides, the CDR3 is TGTGCCAGCAGCAGGGGACTAGCGGACAAAAACATTCAGTACTTC. Its translation: CASSRGLADKNIQYF.

The gene calls are TRBV28 and TRBJ1-5, with 7 bases that match TRBD1. The CDR3 consists of 16 residues. Germline V lookup: CDR1 MDHEN, CDR2 SYDVKM. J lost 1 base, V lost 1 base, and 4 bases had no gene match. The CDR3 DNA reads TGTGCCAGCAGTTTATATGGCAGGGGGAGCAATCAGCCCCAGCATTTT. As protein: CASSLYGRGSNQPQHF.

This clone was seen a single time. The V call is TRBV10-3, the J call TRBJ2-7, with unresolved D. This CDR3 has 13 amino acids. CDR1 and CDR2 from the germline V gene are ENHRY and SYGVKD. The V end was cut by 6 bases, the J end by 3 bases, with 12 bases between. The CDR3 DNA is TGTGCCATCAGGTACCGGTCAAGCTACGAGCAGTACTTC. Protein sequence: CAIRYRSSYEQYF.

This chain uses TRBV9 with TRBJ2-3; perhaps TRBD2 as D (6 bases). V lost 1 base and J lost 4, with 13 bases in between. CDR1 SGDLS and CDR2 YYNGEE come from the germline V gene. There are 15 residues in the CDR3. The CDR3 sequence is CASSVFPGAADTQYF. CDR3 DNA sequence: TGTGCCAGCAGCGTATTTCCGGGAGCGGCAGATACGCAGTATTTT.

V and J are TRBV6-1 and TRBJ2-6, with D unclear. The CDR3 covers 16 residues. V was trimmed by 3 bases and J by 4 bases, leaving 13 bases between them. In germline, CDR1 is MNHNS, CDR2 SASEGT. The CDR3 loop reads CASSDQPTSGANVLTF. The CDR3 DNA is TGTGCCAGCAGTGATCAACCCACTTCCGGGGCCAACGTCCTGACTTTC.

This chain joins TRBV6-1 and TRBJ2-1; 10 bases fit TRBD2. Germline V gene lookup returns CDR1 MNHNS and CDR2 SASEGT. The CDR3 contains 15 residues. V dropped 2 bases and J dropped 7; count of bases not matched to a gene: 5. DNA for the CDR3: TGTGCCAGCAGTGAAATGAGCGGGGGGGGGAATGAGCAGTTCTTC. This gives the protein CASSEMSGGGNEQFF.

The chain is built from TRBV7-8 and TRBJ2-7, with D possibly being TRBD1 (6 bases). Germline V CDR1 and CDR2: SGHVS, FQNEAQ. The germline V and J ends were trimmed by 4 bases and 0 bases, with 13 bases remaining between them. The CDR3 length is 15 residues. The CDR3 protein is CASSWYGTHSYEQYF. In DNA form, the CDR3 reads TGTGCCAGCAGCTGGTACGGGACACACTCCTACGAGCAGTACTTC.

This chain joins TRBV6-6 and TRBJ2-7, with D possibly matching TRBD1 (5 bases). V lost 0 bases and J lost 2, with 14 bases in between. CDR3 length: 16 residues. CDR1 MNHNY and CDR2 SVGAGI come from the germline V gene (reference sequence). The CDR3 DNA follows: TGTGCCAGCAGTTACTCTGGTACAGGTCCTACCTACGAGCAGTACTTC. Protein sequence: CASSYSGTGPTYEQYF.

This clone was found a few times. V is TRBV19 and J is TRBJ1-1; 9 positions match TRBD1. The CDR3 has 16 residues. Losses at the gene ends were 1 base for V and 2 bases for J; bases not matched to a gene: 5. From germline, CDR1 is LNHDA and CDR2 SQIVND (reference sequence). CDR3 in amino acids: CASSIVRDRVNTEAFF. As DNA, the CDR3 is TGTGCCAGTAGTATAGTCCGGGACAGGGTTAACACTGAAGCTTTCTTT.

This rearrangement joins TRBV7-3 to TRBJ2-5, with 8 bases that match TRBD1. V was clipped by 4 bases and J by 11 bases; unmatched bases: 9. The CDR3 is 13 amino acids. The germline V gene encodes CDR1 SGHTA and CDR2 FQGTGA. CDR3 coding DNA: TGTGCCAGCAGCTCCCGACAGGGGTCGGAGCAGTACTTC. Residues: CASSSRQGSEQYF. Full variable domain (outside the CDR3, taken from reference TRBV7-3 and TRBJ2-5): GAGVSQTPSNKVTEKGKYVELRCDPISGHTALYWYRQSLGQGPEFLIYFQGTGAADDSGLPNDRFFAVRPEGSVSTLKIQRTERGDSAVYLCASSSRQGSEQYFGPGTRLLVL.

This clone was observed a single time. This chain connects TRBV11-2 to TRBJ1-1; a possible D gene is TRBD1 (5 bases). Looked up from germline, CDR1 is SGHAT and CDR2 is FQNNGV. This CDR3 region has 14 residues. V lost 0 bases, J lost 2 bases, and 7 bases lay in between. The CDR3 here is CASSLDGANTEAFF. CDR3 nucleotides: TGTGCCAGCAGCTTAGATGGGGCCAACACTGAAGCTTTCTTT.

The count of this clone is one. The rearrangement joins TRBV11-3 to TRBJ2-5; tentative D call: TRBD2 (5 bases). The CDR3 runs to 15 residues. The V end was cut by 4 bases, the J end by 7 bases, with 19 bases between. Germline CDR1 is SGHNT and CDR2 is YENEEA. CDR3 in DNA: TGTGCCAGCAGCTCGAGTCGGGGTGTGTATCGGACCCAGTACTTC. Translated, it gives CASSSSRGVYRTQYF.

The chain couples TRBV4-3 to TRBJ2-4; TRBD2 matches 10 bases. Germline-derived CDR1 and CDR2 are LGHNA and YSLEER. The CDR3 loop spans 15 amino acids. Unmatched junction bases numbered 4, after V lost 5 bases and J lost 3 bases. The CDR3 is CASSLIAGGKNIQYF. The CDR3 DNA sequence: TGCGCCAGCAGCTTAATAGCGGGAGGCAAAAACATTCAGTACTTC.

This clone has more than one count but fewer than ten. This chain uses TRBV19 with TRBJ1-4, with D perhaps TRBD1 (5 bases). Germline CDR1 is LNHDA and CDR2 is SQIVND (reference sequence). V gave up 6 bases and J gave up 2 bases, with 7 bases separating them. CDR3 length: 13 residues. CDR3 sequence reads: CASRGQTNEKLFF. In DNA, the CDR3 is TGTGCCAGTAGGGGGCAGACTAATGAAAAACTGTTTTTT.

This chain joins TRBV19 and TRBJ1-2, with TRBD1 matching 11 bases. CDR3 length: 16 amino acids. V dropped 5 bases and J dropped 4; count of bases not matched to a gene: 9. Per germline, CDR1 LNHDA and CDR2 SQIVND (reference sequence). The CDR3 region is CASSPLDRGLFYGYTF. The CDR3 DNA is TGTGCCAGTAGTCCCCTGGACAGGGGGCTCTTCTATGGCTACACCTTC.

The chain uses TRBV30 and TRBJ1-2, with TRBD1 matching 9 bases. The CDR3 is 14 amino acids. Germline CDR1 GTSNPN, CDR2 SVGIG (reference sequence). With V trimmed by 5 bases and J by 6 bases, 10 bases remained unmatched. CDR3 bases: TGTGCCTGGGCCGGGACAGGGTATTTGGATGGCTACACCTTC. Amino acid sequence: CAWAGTGYLDGYTF.

The V and J genes are TRBV4-1 and TRBJ2-4; 8 bases align to TRBD2. CDR3 length: 17 residues. In germline, CDR1 is MGHRA, CDR2 YSYEKL. Trimming took 2 bases from V and 7 from J; bases not matched to a gene: 13. The CDR3 sequence is CASSQSSGGTIQNIQYF. The CDR3 nucleotides read TGCGCCAGCAGCCAATCGAGCGGGGGCACGATACAGAACATTCAGTACTTC.

The V call is TRBV30, the J call TRBJ1-2; possible D gene TRBD1, 6 bases. CDR3 length equals 15 residues. The V and J ends lost 6 bases and 2 bases respectively, with 19 bases between them. Germline CDR1 is GTSNPN and CDR2 is SVGIG (reference sequence). The CDR3: CACLGDGGPNYGYTF. The CDR3 DNA is TGTGCCTGCCTCGGGGACGGGGGGCCGAACTATGGCTACACCTTC.

The chain is built from TRBV19 and TRBJ2-1; 9 nucleotides match TRBD2. The CDR3 covers 15 residues. Germline V lookup: CDR1 LNHDA, CDR2 SQIVND (reference sequence). Trimming removed 8 bases from V and 8 bases from J; junction bases left unmatched: 13. CDR3 nucleotide sequence: TGTGCCAGTCAGTCGGCGGGAGGGCCTCTGGATGAGCAGTTCTTC. Its protein product is CASQSAGGPLDEQFF.